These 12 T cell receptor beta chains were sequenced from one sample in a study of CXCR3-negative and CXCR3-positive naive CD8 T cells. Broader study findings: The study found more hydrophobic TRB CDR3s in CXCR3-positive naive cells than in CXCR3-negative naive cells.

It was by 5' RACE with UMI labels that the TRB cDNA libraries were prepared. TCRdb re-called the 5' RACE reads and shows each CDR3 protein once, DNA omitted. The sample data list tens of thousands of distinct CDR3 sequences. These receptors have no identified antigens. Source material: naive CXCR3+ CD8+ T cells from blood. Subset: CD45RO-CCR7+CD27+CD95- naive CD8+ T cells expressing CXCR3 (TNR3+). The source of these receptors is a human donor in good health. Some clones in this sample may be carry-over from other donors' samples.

CDR3: CASSPERAGTDTQYF. The chain employs TRBV7-6 and TRBJ2-3; TCRdb names TRBD2, which stays unverified in the absence of DNA. Per the germline V gene, CDR1 is SGHVS and CDR2 is FNYEAQ. This CDR3 contains 15 residues. The variable domain in full, with the rest retrieved from reference TRBV7-6 and TRBJ2-3, is GAGVSQSPRYKVTKRGQDVALRCDPISGHVSLYWYRQALGQGPEFLTYFNYEAQQDKSGLPNDRFSAERPEGSISTLTIQRTEQRDSAMYRCASSPERAGTDTQYFGPGTRLTVL.

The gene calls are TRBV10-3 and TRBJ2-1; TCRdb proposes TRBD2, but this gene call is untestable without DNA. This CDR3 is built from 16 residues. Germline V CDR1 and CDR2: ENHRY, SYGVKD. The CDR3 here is CAISGLAGQSYNEQFF.

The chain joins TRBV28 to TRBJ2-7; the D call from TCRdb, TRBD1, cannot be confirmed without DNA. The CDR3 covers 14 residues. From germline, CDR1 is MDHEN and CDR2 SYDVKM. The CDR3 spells CASSPMGDDYEQYF.

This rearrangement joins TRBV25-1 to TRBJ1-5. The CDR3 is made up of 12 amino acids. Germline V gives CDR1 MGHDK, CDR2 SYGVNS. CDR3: CASMGSAQPQHF.

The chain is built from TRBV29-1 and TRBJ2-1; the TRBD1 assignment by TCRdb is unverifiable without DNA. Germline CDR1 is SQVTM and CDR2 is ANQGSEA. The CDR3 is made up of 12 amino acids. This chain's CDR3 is CSVDPDYNEQFF.

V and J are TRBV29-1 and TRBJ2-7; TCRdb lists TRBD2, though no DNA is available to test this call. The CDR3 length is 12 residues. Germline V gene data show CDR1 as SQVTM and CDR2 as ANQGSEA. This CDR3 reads CSVLAGRGEQYF.

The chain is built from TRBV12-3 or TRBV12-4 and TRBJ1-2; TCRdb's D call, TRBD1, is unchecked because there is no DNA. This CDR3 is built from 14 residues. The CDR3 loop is CASSFGGLNYGYTF.

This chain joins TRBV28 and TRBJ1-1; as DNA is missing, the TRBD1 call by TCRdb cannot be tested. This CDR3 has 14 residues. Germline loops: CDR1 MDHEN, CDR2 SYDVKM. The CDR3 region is CASTYATGNTEAFF.

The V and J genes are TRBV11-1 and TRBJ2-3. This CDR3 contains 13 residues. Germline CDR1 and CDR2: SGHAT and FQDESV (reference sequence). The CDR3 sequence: CASSLALGDTQYF. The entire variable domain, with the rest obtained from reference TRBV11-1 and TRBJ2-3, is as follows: EAEVAQSPRYKITEKSQAVAFWCDPISGHATLYWYRQILGQGPELLVQFQDESVVDDSQLPKDRFSAERLKGVDSTLKIQPAELGDSAMYLCASSLALGDTQYFGPGTRLTVL.

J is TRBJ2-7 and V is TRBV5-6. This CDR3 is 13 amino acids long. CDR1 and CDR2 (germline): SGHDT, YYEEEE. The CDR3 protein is CASSWASAYEQYF. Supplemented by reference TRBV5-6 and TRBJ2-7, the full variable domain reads DAGVTQSPTHLIKTRGQQVTLRCSPKSGHDTVSWYQQALGQGPQFIFQYYEEEERQRGNFPDRFSGHQFPNYSSELNVNALLLGDSALYLCASSWASAYEQYFGPGTRLTVT.

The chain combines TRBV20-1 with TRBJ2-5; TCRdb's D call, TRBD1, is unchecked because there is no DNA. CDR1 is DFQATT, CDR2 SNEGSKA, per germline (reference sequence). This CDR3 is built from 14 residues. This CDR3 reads CSARPHRGQETQYF.

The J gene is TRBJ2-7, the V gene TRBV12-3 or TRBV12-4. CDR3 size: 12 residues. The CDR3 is CASSLAGFEQCF.